Described below is a single T cell receptor beta chain sequence and its context. The antigen is not known. The authors ran a second PCR of 7 to 11 cycles using a sample-barcoded 5' primer and a J-beta primer mix. TCRdb independently ran MiXCR on the 5' RACE reads; one entry per CDR3 protein. The repertoire holds around 1,900,000 distinct CDR3 sequences, with 35% to 50% as singletons. The data belong to a study of blood T cells in healthy people across ages. CDR3 length equals 18 residues. Germline CDR1 KGHSH, CDR2 LQKENI. V was clipped by 3 bases and J by 6 bases; unmatched bases: 16. Whole-study results and caveats: Nothing was known about donor CMV status, and this possibly confounded expanded clonotype changes.

The material sequenced was blood. The TCR was taken from a human donor in good health. This chain joins TRBV18 and TRBJ2-1, with TRBD1 matching over 8 bases. CDR3 nucleotide sequence: TGTGCCAGCTCACCCGGAAAAACCGGGACAGGAACAATCAATGAGCAGTTCTTC. Translating gives CASSPGKTGTGTINEQFF.